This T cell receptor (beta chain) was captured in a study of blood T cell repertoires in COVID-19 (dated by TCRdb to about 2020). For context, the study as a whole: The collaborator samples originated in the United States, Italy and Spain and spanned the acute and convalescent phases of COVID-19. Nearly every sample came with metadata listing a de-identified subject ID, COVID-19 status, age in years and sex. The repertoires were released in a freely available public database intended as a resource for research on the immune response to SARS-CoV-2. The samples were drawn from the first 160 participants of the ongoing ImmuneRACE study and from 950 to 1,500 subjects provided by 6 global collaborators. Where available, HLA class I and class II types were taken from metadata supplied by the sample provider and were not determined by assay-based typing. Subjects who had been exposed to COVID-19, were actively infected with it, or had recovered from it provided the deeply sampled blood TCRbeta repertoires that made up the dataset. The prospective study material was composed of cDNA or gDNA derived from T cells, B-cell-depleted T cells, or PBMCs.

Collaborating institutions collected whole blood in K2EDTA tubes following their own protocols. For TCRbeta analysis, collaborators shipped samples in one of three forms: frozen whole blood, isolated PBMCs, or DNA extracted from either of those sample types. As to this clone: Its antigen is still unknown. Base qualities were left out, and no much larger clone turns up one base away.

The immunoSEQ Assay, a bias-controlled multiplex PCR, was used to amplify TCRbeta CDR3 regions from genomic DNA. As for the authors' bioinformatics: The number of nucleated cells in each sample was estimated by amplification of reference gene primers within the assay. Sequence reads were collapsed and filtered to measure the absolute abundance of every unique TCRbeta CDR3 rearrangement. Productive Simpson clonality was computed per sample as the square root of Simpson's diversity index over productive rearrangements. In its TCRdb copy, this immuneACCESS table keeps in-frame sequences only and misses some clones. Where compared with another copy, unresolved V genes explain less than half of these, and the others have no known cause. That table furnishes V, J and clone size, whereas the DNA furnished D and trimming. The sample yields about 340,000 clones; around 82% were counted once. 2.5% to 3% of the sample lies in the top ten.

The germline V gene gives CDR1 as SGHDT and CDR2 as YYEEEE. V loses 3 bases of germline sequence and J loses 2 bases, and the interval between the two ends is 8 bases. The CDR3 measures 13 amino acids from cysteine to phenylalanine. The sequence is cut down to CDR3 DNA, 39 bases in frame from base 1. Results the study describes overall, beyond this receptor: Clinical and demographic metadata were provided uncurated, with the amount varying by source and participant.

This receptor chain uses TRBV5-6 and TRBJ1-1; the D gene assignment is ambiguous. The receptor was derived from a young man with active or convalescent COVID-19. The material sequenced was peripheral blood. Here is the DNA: TGTGCCAGCAGCTGGAGGCGAAACACTGAAGCTTTCTTT. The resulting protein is CASSWRRNTEAFF.